Given below is one TCR beta chain in context. CDR3 length equals 13 residues. Per the germline V gene, CDR1 is SGHAT and CDR2 is FQDESV (reference sequence). The V and J ends lost 5 bases and 3 bases, in that order; junction bases with no gene match: 2. This sample was taken from a study of prognosis after radiotherapy for stage I lung cancer. Amplification of the TCR beta CDR3 (from genomic DNA) was done by two-round multiplex PCR. First-round PCR employed TRBV- and TRBJ-specific primers for each gene. TCRdb reanalysed the multiplex PCR reads using MiXCR and keeps one entry per CDR3 protein. This table holds approximately 18,000 distinct CDR3 sequences, around half found once.

Sample: PBMCs, taken before or after stereotactic body radiation therapy (not recorded which). This receptor was identified in a donor at least 50 years old with non-small cell lung cancer. V and J are TRBV11-1 and TRBJ1-2; 8 bases map to TRBD1. Here the CDR3 DNA reads TGTGCCAGCAGCCCGGACAGGGACTATGGCTACACCTTC. Translating it yields CASSPDRDYGYTF. Complete variable domain (other parts from reference TRBV11-1 and TRBJ1-2): EAEVAQSPRYKITEKSQAVAFWCDPISGHATLYWYRQILGQGPELLVQFQDESVVDDSQLPKDRFSAERLKGVDSTLKIQPAELGDSAMYLCASSPDRDYGYTFGSGTRLTVV.